The source of this T cell receptor beta chain is a study of T cell repertoires in ileal Crohn's disease. Turning to the study itself: About 37% were active smokers at surgery; median disease duration was roughly 8 years. Postoperative therapy was given to about half: approximately 10 thiopurines, roughly 18 anti-TNF agents.

Around 0.55 micrograms of biopsy DNA per sample underwent TCRB immunosequencing. The method was immunoSEQ multiplex PCR; TCRdb's version includes in-frame clones alone and lacks a portion of them. The sample consists of more than 5,500 clones, roughly 82% of them appearing once. Germline V gene lookup returns CDR1 MDHEN and CDR2 SYDVKM. V shed 2 bases and J shed 4 bases, with 12 bases lying between them. CDR3 length: 14 amino acids. The rearrangement joins TRBV28 to TRBJ2-7; D may be TRBD2 (6 bases). What was sequenced was ileal tissue. The sequence derives from an adult with Crohn's disease. CDR3 sequence (DNA): TGTGCCAGCAGTTTAGGAGGGGTTCGATACGAGCAGTACTTC. The encoded protein is CASSLGGVRYEQYF.